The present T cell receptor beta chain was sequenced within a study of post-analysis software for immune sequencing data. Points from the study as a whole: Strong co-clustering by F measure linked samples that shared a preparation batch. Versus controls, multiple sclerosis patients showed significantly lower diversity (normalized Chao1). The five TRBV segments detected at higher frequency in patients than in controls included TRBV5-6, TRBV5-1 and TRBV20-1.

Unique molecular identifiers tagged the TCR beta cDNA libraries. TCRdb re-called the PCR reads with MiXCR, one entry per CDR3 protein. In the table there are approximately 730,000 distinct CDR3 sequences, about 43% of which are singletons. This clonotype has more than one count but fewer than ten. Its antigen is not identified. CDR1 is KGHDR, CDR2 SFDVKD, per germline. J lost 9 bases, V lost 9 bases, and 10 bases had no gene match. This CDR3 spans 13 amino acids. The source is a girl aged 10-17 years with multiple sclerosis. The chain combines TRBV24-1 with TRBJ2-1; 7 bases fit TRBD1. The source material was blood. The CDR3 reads CATAARGLGEQFF. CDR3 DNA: TGTGCCACCGCGGCGAGGGGGCTTGGTGAGCAGTTCTTC.